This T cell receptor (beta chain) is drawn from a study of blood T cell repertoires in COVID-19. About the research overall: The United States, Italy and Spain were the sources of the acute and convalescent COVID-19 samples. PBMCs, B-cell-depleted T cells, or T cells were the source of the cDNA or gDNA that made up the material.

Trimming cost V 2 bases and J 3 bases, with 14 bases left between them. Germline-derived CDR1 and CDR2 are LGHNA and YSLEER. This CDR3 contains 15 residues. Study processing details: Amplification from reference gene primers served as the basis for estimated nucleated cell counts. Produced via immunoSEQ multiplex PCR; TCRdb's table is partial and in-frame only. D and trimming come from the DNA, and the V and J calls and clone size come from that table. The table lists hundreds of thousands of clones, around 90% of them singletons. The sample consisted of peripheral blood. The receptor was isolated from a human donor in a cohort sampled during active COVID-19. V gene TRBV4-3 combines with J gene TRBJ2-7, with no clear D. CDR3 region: CASSQSGAGYYEQYF. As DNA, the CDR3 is TGCGCCAGCAGCCAAAGTGGAGCCGGTTACTACGAGCAGTACTTC.